A single sample gave rise to the 20 T cell receptor beta chains below, sequenced in a study of shared clonotypes between healthy human individuals. Here immunoSEQ multiplex PCR was the method, and the copy in TCRdb shows in-frame clones only, minus some. The table has approximately 500,000 clones, about four fifths seen once. Sequencing used PBMCs. These receptors all stem from a woman in her thirties or forties in good health. Some clones in this sample may be carry-over from other donors' samples.

The chain uses TRBV2 and TRBJ2-2; no clear D gene. The CDR3 is 16 residues long. V was trimmed by 3 bases and J by 2 bases, leaving 13 bases between them. From germline, CDR1 is SNHLY and CDR2 FYNNEI. DNA for the CDR3: TGTGCCAGCAGTGATAAGGCTATCCGCAACACCGGGGAGCTGTTTTTT. It encodes CASSDKAIRNTGELFF.

V and J are TRBV9 and TRBJ2-2; 10 positions match TRBD2. This CDR3 has 16 residues. Germline loops: CDR1 SGDLS, CDR2 YYNGEE. The junction had 7 bases not matched to a gene; V was cut back by 0 bases and J by 8 bases. CDR3 amino acids: CASSVELAGELGELFF. The CDR3 DNA follows: TGTGCCAGCAGCGTAGAGCTAGCGGGAGAATTGGGGGAGCTGTTTTTT.

The chain has TRBV19 and TRBJ2-1; 7 nucleotides line up with TRBD1. In germline, CDR1 is LNHDA, CDR2 SQIVND (reference sequence). The V and J ends lost 4 bases and 4 bases, in that order; junction bases with no gene match: 7. This CDR3 spans 15 amino acids. The CDR3 DNA reads TGTGCCAGTAGTAGTCAGGGGGTCTCATACAATGAGCAGTTCTTC. The encoded protein is CASSSQGVSYNEQFF.

The rearrangement joins TRBV7-9 to TRBJ2-3; a possible D gene is TRBD2 (5 bases). The CDR3 has 15 amino acids. Germline V CDR1 and CDR2: SEHNR, FQNEAQ (reference sequence). The ends were cut back, 0 bases at V and 2 bases at J, with 9 bases in the middle. CDR3: CASSLAGASTDTQYF. In DNA, the CDR3 is TGTGCCAGCAGCTTAGCGGGAGCGTCCACAGATACGCAGTATTTT.

At least ten counts were recorded for this clone. Other DNA sequences of this sample code for an identical CDR3. The V gene is TRBV10-3, the J gene TRBJ2-2; weak D call: TRBD1 (5 bases). This CDR3 has 15 residues. The germline V gene has CDR1 ENHRY and CDR2 SYGVKD. The V end lost 8 bases, the J end lost 1 base, and 14 bases lay between the germline ends. The CDR3 spells CAIRGVGQNTGELFF. The CDR3 DNA is TGTGCCATCCGTGGGGTAGGACAGAACACCGGGGAGCTGTTTTTT.

The rearrangement joins TRBV5-4 to TRBJ2-2; TRBD2 aligns across 7 bases. CDR3 length equals 14 residues. The germline CDR1 and CDR2 sequences are SGHNT and YYREEE (reference sequence). V dropped 4 bases and J dropped 5; count of bases not matched to a gene: 5. The CDR3 protein is CASSRDYNTGELFF. For the CDR3, the DNA is TGTGCCAGCAGCCGGGACTACAATACCGGGGAGCTGTTTTTT.

The V gene is TRBV5-1, the J gene TRBJ2-5; the D gene is possibly TRBD1 (6 bases). The CDR3 has 14 residues. Trimming cost V 1 base and J 5 bases, with 12 bases left between them. Germline CDR1 and CDR2: SGHRS and YFSETQ. CDR3 in amino acids: CASSLQGLEETQYF. The DNA for the CDR3 is TGCGCCAGCAGCTTGCAGGGGTTGGAGGAGACCCAGTACTTC.

The chain carries TRBV28 and TRBJ2-1, with TRBD2 matching 11 bases. Germline CDR1 is MDHEN and CDR2 is SYDVKM. This CDR3 region has 15 residues. V gave up 2 bases and J gave up 9 bases; unmatched junction bases: 6. The CDR3 bases are TGTGCCAGCAGTTTAGATAGCGGGAGGGCTGGTGAGCAGTTCTTC. Amino acid sequence: CASSLDSGRAGEQFF.

The rearrangement joins TRBV2 to TRBJ1-5, with TRBD1 matching 7 bases. Germline CDR1 is SNHLY and CDR2 is FYNNEI. The V segment lost 8 bases and the J segment 0 bases; nucleotides outside the gene matches: 7. CDR3 length: 15 amino acids. The CDR3 DNA sequence: TGTGCCAGCCAAAGACAGGGCAATAGCAATCAGCCCCAGCATTTT. It yields the protein CASQRQGNSNQPQHF.

CDR3 amino acids: CSVEWPSRTETQYF. The CDR3 DNA reads TGCAGCGTTGAATGGCCTAGCAGGACAGAGACCCAGTACTTC. The chain couples TRBV29-1 to TRBJ2-5; possible D gene TRBD2, 5 bases. Germline V gene data show CDR1 as SQVTM and CDR2 as ANQGSEA. V was trimmed by 2 bases and J by 4 bases, leaving 14 bases between them. The CDR3 spans 14 residues.

Here the CDR3 DNA reads TGTGCCAGCAGCCGGGGGGGTAACTATGGCTACACCTTC. Its protein product is CASSRGGNYGYTF. The rearrangement links TRBV25-1 to TRBJ1-2, with D maybe TRBD1 (5 bases). Trimming pared 6 bases from V and 1 base from J, leaving 9 bases between. The CDR3 contains 13 residues. The germline V gene has CDR1 MGHDK and CDR2 SYGVNS.

The V and J genes are TRBV7-7 and TRBJ2-2; D may match TRBD1 or TRBD2 (6 bases each). Trimming cost V 1 base and J 10 bases, with 13 bases left between them. The CDR3 loop spans 14 amino acids. Germline V gene sequence: CDR1 SSHAT, CDR2 FNYEAQ (reference sequence). The CDR3 loop is CASSLGGGRAELFF. The CDR3 DNA sequence: TGTGCCAGCAGCTTAGGAGGGGGGCGCGCGGAGCTGTTTTTT. The full variable domain, with the rest looked up from reference TRBV7-7 and TRBJ2-2, is GAGVSQSPRYKVTKRGQDVTLRCDPISSHATLYWYQQALGQGPEFLTYFNYEAQPDKSGLPSDRFSAERPEGSISTLTIQRTEQRDSAMYRCASSLGGGRAELFFGEGSRLTVL.

There are many counts of this clone. This chain joins TRBV10-3 and TRBJ2-7; TRBD1 matches 9 bases. The V gene's germline CDR1 is ENHRY and CDR2 SYGVKD. CDR3 size: 13 residues. The V gene end was trimmed by 4 bases and the J gene end by 6 bases; junction bases not matched to a gene: 4. The CDR3 region has the DNA TGTGCCATCAGTGCCCGGGACAGGGTCGAGCAGTACTTC. Translated: CAISARDRVEQYF.

The chain combines TRBV5-1 with TRBJ2-3; the match to TRBD1 covers 8 bases. The V gene end was trimmed by 4 bases and the J gene end by 1 base; junction bases not matched to a gene: 5. The CDR3 contains 15 residues. Per germline, CDR1 SGHRS and CDR2 YFSETQ. CDR3 bases: TGCGCCAGCAGCCCCGGGACAGGAGGCACAGATACGCAGTATTTT. It codes for CASSPGTGGTDTQYF.

The chain couples TRBV28 to TRBJ1-5; perhaps TRBD1 as D (6 bases). CDR1 and CDR2 (germline): MDHEN, SYDVKM. The V end was cut by 7 bases, the J end by 7 bases, with 14 bases between. The CDR3 length is 13 residues. CDR3 bases: TGTGCCAGCATTGGGGGCAGGGTCCAGCCCCAGCATTTT. This sequence encodes CASIGGRVQPQHF.

The CDR3 loop is CASSYFQGGYTF. The CDR3, as DNA: TGTGCCAGCAGTTACTTTCAGGGCGGCTACACCTTC. This rearrangement joins TRBV6-5 to TRBJ1-2; a weak D match, TRBD1 (5 bases). Germline V lookup: CDR1 MNHEY, CDR2 SVGAGI. Trimming cost V 1 base and J 8 bases, with 8 bases left between them. This CDR3 is 12 amino acids long.

The chain carries TRBV9 and TRBJ2-7; TRBD2 might be the D (5 bases). Germline assignment: CDR1 SGDLS and CDR2 YYNGEE. V lost 0 bases and J 3 bases, leaving 13 bases between the germline ends. The CDR3 covers 15 residues. This chain's CDR3 is CASSVEPAEHYEQYF. The DNA of the CDR3 is TGTGCCAGCAGCGTAGAACCAGCGGAACACTACGAGCAGTACTTC.

The chain has TRBV5-1 and TRBJ1-2, with D tentatively TRBD1 (5 bases). CDR1 and CDR2 from the germline V gene are SGHRS and YFSETQ. The CDR3 spans 15 residues. The V gene lost 0 bases and the J gene lost 6 bases, with 15 bases spanning the gap. The CDR3 bases are TGCGCCAGCAGCTTGGTCGAGAGGGGCTTGGATGGCTACACCTTC. It is translated as CASSLVERGLDGYTF.

The chain employs TRBV11-3 and TRBJ2-5, with TRBD2 identical over 8 bases. Germline CDR1 is SGHNT and CDR2 is YENEEA. Trimming removed 0 bases from V and 4 bases from J; junction bases left unmatched: 4. This CDR3 region has 15 residues. CDR3 residues: CASSLDGRGGETQYF. CDR3 DNA sequence: TGTGCCAGCAGCTTAGACGGGAGGGGTGGAGAGACCCAGTACTTC.

The chain uses TRBV5-4 and TRBJ2-3; D is ambiguous. The V gene's germline CDR1 is SGHNT and CDR2 YYREEE (reference sequence). Deletions cut 4 bases from V and 0 bases from J, with 12 bases between. The CDR3 has 15 residues. Here the CDR3 DNA reads TGTGCCAGCAGCGCAGACCACCCTAGCACAGATACGCAGTATTTT. It encodes CASSADHPSTDTQYF.